The 30 T cell receptor beta chains reported below all come from one sample, sequenced in a study of beta chain features in type 1 diabetes. Expressed TCRB transcripts were sequenced because the isolated RNA had all been reverse transcribed beforehand. TCRdb's table, derived via immunoSEQ multiplex PCR, lists solely in-frame clones and lacks some. The sample contains about 42,000 clones, around 50% of which appear only once. Sequencing was carried out using stem cell memory CD4+ T cells from blood. These receptors were taken from a woman aged 30 to 39 in good health.

This clone came up once. V is TRBV19 and J is TRBJ2-3; no clear D gene. The V gene lost 8 bases and the J gene lost 0 bases, with 9 bases spanning the gap. The V gene's germline CDR1 is LNHDA and CDR2 SQIVND (reference sequence). The CDR3 length is 13 residues. CDR3 in DNA: TGTGCCAGTGCTACAGAGAGCACAGATACGCAGTATTTT. It specifies CASATESTDTQYF.

A few counts support this clone. The CDR3 nucleotides are TGTGCCAGCAGCTTAGTTCTTGCCGCGGGAGGGATTTCTGAGACCCAGTACTTC. It yields the protein CASSLVLAAGGISETQYF. The rearrangement links TRBV7-2 to TRBJ2-5; 9 bases align to TRBD2. From germline, CDR1 is SGHTA and CDR2 FQGNSA. With V trimmed by 1 base and J by 5 bases, 14 bases remained unmatched. The CDR3 runs to 18 residues.

The chain joins TRBV28 to TRBJ2-1; possible D gene TRBD2, 6 bases. CDR3 length: 14 residues. V lost 6 bases to trimming and J lost 3 bases, with 12 bases between them. CDR1 is MDHEN and CDR2 is SYDVKM in the germline V gene. The CDR3 protein is CASRLGTRYNEQFF. Here the CDR3 DNA reads TGTGCCAGCAGGTTAGGGACTCGCTACAATGAGCAGTTCTTC.

V gene TRBV28 combines with J gene TRBJ1-2, with D uncertain. The germline V gene encodes CDR1 MDHEN and CDR2 SYDVKM. V was cut by 4 bases and J by 7 bases, with 16 bases left in between. The CDR3 is 14 residues long. The CDR3 spells CASSSPDGVGGYTF. CDR3 DNA sequence: TGTGCCAGCAGTTCTCCGGACGGGGTGGGTGGCTACACCTTC.

This clone showed up just a few times. The chain has TRBV29-1 and TRBJ1-4; D not resolved. The CDR3 has 13 amino acids. Germline assignment: CDR1 SQVTM and CDR2 ANQGSEA. The CDR3 nucleotides read TGCAGTGCCGGTGGTACAACTAATGAAAAACTGTTTTTT. Residues: CSAGGTTNEKLFF.

This clone was counted between two and nine times. CDR3 residues: CSVPSRGGRAYNEQFF. DNA of the CDR3: TGCAGCGTCCCGTCGCGGGGGGGGCGAGCCTACAATGAGCAGTTCTTC. V gene TRBV29-1 combines with J gene TRBJ2-1, with 9 bases that match TRBD2. Germline CDR1 is SQVTM and CDR2 is ANQGSEA. Unmatched junction bases numbered 11, after V lost 6 bases and J lost 2 bases. This CDR3 has 16 amino acids.

In nucleotides, the CDR3 is TGTGCCAGCAGCCAAGAACGACGACTAGCGGGAGTCCAAGAGACCCAGTACTTC. Translated, it gives CASSQERRLAGVQETQYF. The chain couples TRBV14 to TRBJ2-5, with 12 bases lining up with TRBD2. V was pared by 0 bases and J by 1 base, with 6 bases of the junction left unmatched. The CDR3 totals 18 residues. The V gene's germline CDR1 is SGHDN and CDR2 FVKESK.

The rearrangement links TRBV7-3 to TRBJ2-3, with 7 nucleotides matching TRBD2. Germline CDR1 SGHTA, CDR2 FQGTGA. The CDR3 sequence is 16 residues long. V gave up 2 bases and J gave up 0 bases; unmatched junction bases: 5. In nucleotides, the CDR3 is TGTGCCAGCAGCTTAGGAAGCGGGATAAGCACAGATACGCAGTATTTT. This encodes CASSLGSGISTDTQYF.

In its sample, this clone was seen a few times. This chain connects TRBV7-9 to TRBJ2-7; 7 nucleotides agree with TRBD2. The CDR3 runs 16 residues. Per germline, CDR1 SEHNR and CDR2 FQNEAQ (reference sequence). V lost 2 bases, J lost 0 bases, and 7 bases stayed unmatched. CDR3 loop: CASSLRSSGDSYEQYF. The CDR3 nucleotides are TGTGCCAGCAGCTTACGATCTAGCGGAGACTCCTACGAGCAGTACTTC. Together with reference TRBV7-9 and TRBJ2-7, the CDR3 gives the full variable domain: DTGVSQNPRHKITKRGQNVTFRCDPISEHNRLYWYRQTLGQGPEFLTYFQNEAQLEKSRLLSDRFSAERPKGSFSTLEIQRTEQGDSAMYLCASSLRSSGDSYEQYFGPGTRLTVT.

The sample holds a few counts of this clone. The chain carries TRBV25-1 and TRBJ2-5, with 9 bases aligning to TRBD1. The germline CDR1 and CDR2 sequences are MGHDK and SYGVNS. This CDR3 has 16 amino acids. V lost 3 bases, J lost 5 bases, and 10 bases stayed unmatched. CDR3 in amino acids: CASSDSPGTGKETQYF. CDR3 DNA sequence: TGTGCCAGCAGTGATTCACCCGGGACAGGGAAGGAGACCCAGTACTTC.

The gene calls are TRBV5-1 and TRBJ1-4; D might be TRBD1 (6 bases). V was shortened by 3 bases and J by 2 bases, with 20 bases between the two germline ends. This CDR3 comprises 18 residues. Germline V gives CDR1 SGHRS, CDR2 YFSETQ. The CDR3 sequence is CASSSFSTGIKTNEKLFF. The CDR3 region has the DNA TGCGCCAGCAGCTCTTTCTCGACAGGAATCAAGACTAATGAAAAACTGTTTTTT.

The chain links TRBV6-1 to TRBJ2-2; D is unresolved. The V gene's germline CDR1 is MNHNS and CDR2 SASEGT. This CDR3 spans 15 amino acids. V gave up 7 bases and J gave up 1 base, with 13 bases separating them. The CDR3 spells CASIIFELNTGELFF. In DNA, the CDR3 is TGTGCCAGCATAATCTTCGAACTGAACACCGGGGAGCTGTTTTTT.

In its sample, this clone was seen once. This CDR3 is CASSHRETEAFF. CDR3 nucleotide sequence: TGTGCCAGCAGCCACAGGGAGACTGAAGCTTTCTTT. The gene calls are TRBV28 and TRBJ1-1, with a possible D match to TRBD1 (6 bases). The germline V gene has CDR1 MDHEN and CDR2 SYDVKM. The CDR3 loop spans 12 amino acids. The V end was cut by 6 bases, the J end by 5 bases, with 10 bases between.

The rearrangement joins TRBV28 to TRBJ2-3; 9 bases agree with TRBD2. V shed 3 bases, J shed 4 bases, and the junction held 5 bases outside the gene matches. Per the germline V gene, CDR1 is MDHEN and CDR2 is SYDVKM. The length of the CDR3 is 15 residues. The CDR3 DNA follows: TGTGCCAGCAGTTTGCAGGGACTAGCCCCAGATACGCAGTATTTT. Its protein is CASSLQGLAPDTQYF. Full variable domain (outside the CDR3, taken from reference TRBV28 and TRBJ2-3): DVKVTQSSRYLVKRTGEKVFLECVQDMDHENMFWYRQDPGLGLRLIYFSYDVKMKEKGDIPEGYSVSREKKERFSLILESASTNQTSMYLCASSLQGLAPDTQYFGPGTRLTVL.

The chain employs TRBV5-4 and TRBJ2-7; D might be TRBD2 (5 bases). The V end lost 4 bases, the J end lost 3 bases, and 17 bases lay between the germline ends. The V gene's germline CDR1 is SGHNT and CDR2 YYREEE (reference sequence). The CDR3 extends over 15 amino acids. CDR3 residues: CASSPGGFKDYEQYF. Written as DNA, the CDR3 is TGTGCCAGCAGCCCTGGAGGATTTAAGGACTACGAGCAGTACTTC.

V and J are TRBV5-1 and TRBJ2-6; perhaps TRBD2 as D (7 bases). Trimming shortened V by 3 bases and J by 0 bases, and 16 bases separated the two germline ends. This CDR3 has 18 amino acids. Germline V gene data show CDR1 as SGHRS and CDR2 as YFSETQ. The CDR3 coding sequence is TGCGCCAGCAGCTGGGGGGGGGCCAACCCCTCTGGGGCCAACGTCCTGACTTTC. Amino acids: CASSWGGANPSGANVLTF.

The CDR3 region has the DNA TGTGCCAGCTCACCACCTAACGGGAGGACAGATACGCAGTATTTT. The encoded protein is CASSPPNGRTDTQYF. The chain employs TRBV18 and TRBJ2-3, with 7 nucleotides matching TRBD2. CDR1 and CDR2 (germline): KGHSH, LQKENI. The junction had 3 bases not matched to a gene; V was cut back by 0 bases and J by 3 bases. There are 15 residues in the CDR3.

The CDR3 here is CASSSPTSGVAKNIQYF. In DNA form, the CDR3 reads TGCGCCAGCAGCTCACCGACTAGCGGGGTAGCCAAAAACATTCAGTACTTC. V gene TRBV5-1 combines with J gene TRBJ2-4, with 11 bases lining up with TRBD2. The J segment lost 0 bases and the V segment lost 3 bases, leaving 5 bases of the junction unmatched. This CDR3 is built from 17 residues. Germline V CDR1 and CDR2: SGHRS, YFSETQ.

The gene calls are TRBV28 and TRBJ2-7, with 11 bases lining up with TRBD2. The CDR3 is 14 amino acids. Germline CDR1 reads MDHEN; CDR2 reads SYDVKM. Losses at the gene ends were 6 bases for V and 2 bases for J; bases not matched to a gene: 3. CDR3 loop: CASSRTSGPYEQYF. For the CDR3, the DNA is TGTGCCAGCAGCCGGACTAGCGGGCCCTACGAGCAGTACTTC.

The genes are TRBV30 and TRBJ1-5, with TRBD1 matching over 7 bases. Germline V gene sequence: CDR1 GTSNPN, CDR2 SVGIG (reference sequence). The CDR3 length is 13 residues. CDR3 protein: CASEGAEGQPQHF. In nucleotides, the CDR3 is TGTGCATCAGAGGGGGCTGAAGGTCAGCCCCAGCATTTT.

This clone was seen only a few times. This chain connects TRBV7-9 to TRBJ1-1, with 8 positions matching TRBD1. The CDR3 covers 13 residues. The J segment lost 4 bases and the V segment lost 6 bases, leaving 4 bases of the junction unmatched. CDR1 is SEHNR, CDR2 FQNEAQ, per germline (reference sequence). The CDR3 DNA is TGTGCCAGCAGTACTACAGGGGGCACTGAAGCTTTCTTT. Translation: CASSTTGGTEAFF.

CDR3 sequence (DNA): TGTGCCAGCAGCTTCTCAACAGATGTAGCCAAAAACATTCAGTACTTC. Translating it yields CASSFSTDVAKNIQYF. The chain carries TRBV7-2 and TRBJ2-4; no reliable D call. Germline V gene lookup returns CDR1 SGHTA and CDR2 FQGNSA. This CDR3 has 16 residues. The V end lost 3 bases, the J end lost 0 bases, and 12 bases lay between the germline ends. Using reference TRBV7-2 and TRBJ2-4 for the parts outside the CDR3, the full variable domain is GAGVSQSPSNKVTEKGKDVELRCDPISGHTALYWYRQSLGQGLEFLIYFQGNSAPDKSGLPSDRFSAERTGGSVSTLTIQRTQQEDSAVYLCASSFSTDVAKNIQYFGAGTRLSVL.

This chain links TRBV14 with TRBJ1-1; 9 nucleotides agree with TRBD1. The CDR3 totals 16 residues. The germline CDR1 and CDR2 sequences are SGHDN and FVKESK. V shed 4 bases, J shed 2 bases, and the junction held 8 bases outside the gene matches. For the CDR3, the DNA is TGTGCCAGCAGCCCCGGACAGGGGAGGGGAAACACTGAAGCTTTCTTT. Encoded protein: CASSPGQGRGNTEAFF.

J is TRBJ2-3 and V is TRBV7-3, with D perhaps matching TRBD2 (6 bases). Germline values: CDR1 SGHTA, CDR2 FQGTGA. V lost 4 bases and J 0 bases, leaving 14 bases between the germline ends. CDR3 length: 16 amino acids. CDR3 coding DNA: TGTGCCAGCAGCTCCCACCAACGGGGGAGCACAGATACGCAGTATTTT. This sequence encodes CASSSHQRGSTDTQYF.

This chain uses TRBV7-9 with TRBJ2-5, with 11 bases fitting TRBD1. The CDR3 is 15 residues long. V lost 3 bases to trimming and J lost 5 bases; unmatched junction nucleotides: 5. The germline V gene has CDR1 SEHNR and CDR2 FQNEAQ (reference sequence). CDR3 nucleotides: TGTGCCAGCAGCTTTGGGACAGGGGGTGATGAGACCCAGTACTTC. Translation gives CASSFGTGGDETQYF. The whole variable domain, filled in from reference TRBV7-9 and TRBJ2-5, reads DTGVSQNPRHKITKRGQNVTFRCDPISEHNRLYWYRQTLGQGPEFLTYFQNEAQLEKSRLLSDRFSAERPKGSFSTLEIQRTEQGDSAMYLCASSFGTGGDETQYFGPGTRLLVL.

In this sample, this clone turned up a few times. V and J are TRBV29-1 and TRBJ2-3; 10 nucleotides line up with TRBD2. CDR3 length: 14 residues. Looked up from germline, CDR1 is SQVTM and CDR2 is ANQGSEA. With 7 bases clipped from V and 6 bases from J, the junction kept 10 bases outside the gene matches. The CDR3 protein is CSGVLAGLVDTQYF. For the CDR3, the DNA is TGCAGCGGGGTACTAGCGGGACTGGTCGATACGCAGTATTTT.

This clone was seen a handful of times. This chain connects TRBV11-3 to TRBJ2-1; possible D gene TRBD2, 6 bases. Trimming cost V 3 bases and J 0 bases, with 6 bases left between them. Germline V lookup: CDR1 SGHNT, CDR2 YENEEA. CDR3 length: 14 amino acids. CDR3 bases: TGTGCCAGCAGCTTGGGGGGCTCCTACAATGAGCAGTTCTTC. This gives the protein CASSLGGSYNEQFF.

This clone turned up a few times. J is TRBJ2-7 and V is TRBV7-2, with D perhaps TRBD2 (6 bases). V lost 3 bases to trimming and J lost 4 bases, with 13 bases between them. Per the germline V gene, CDR1 is SGHTA and CDR2 is FQGNSA. This CDR3 has 14 residues. Here the CDR3 DNA reads TGTGCCAGCAGCTTTTCCAGCGGGCTATACGAGCAGTACTTC. It is translated as CASSFSSGLYEQYF.

A few counts support this clone. The rearrangement joins TRBV28 to TRBJ2-7, with D uncertain. Between the trimmed V and J ends, which lost 1 base and 2 bases, there was a span of 9 bases. Germline values: CDR1 MDHEN, CDR2 SYDVKM. CDR3 length: 14 amino acids. CDR3 nucleotides: TGTGCCAGCAGTTTATTGGCCAGAACCTACGAGCAGTACTTC. As protein: CASSLLARTYEQYF. The variable domain in full, completed from reference TRBV28 and TRBJ2-7, reads DVKVTQSSRYLVKRTGEKVFLECVQDMDHENMFWYRQDPGLGLRLIYFSYDVKMKEKGDIPEGYSVSREKKERFSLILESASTNQTSMYLCASSLLARTYEQYFGPGTRLTVT.

The rearrangement joins TRBV28 to TRBJ1-4, with 7 positions matching TRBD1. The CDR3 is 14 residues long. V lost 2 bases to trimming and J lost 7 bases; unmatched junction nucleotides: 4. Germline assignment: CDR1 MDHEN and CDR2 SYDVKM. The CDR3 bases are TGTGCCAGCAGTTTACACAGGGGAATTGAAAAACTGTTTTTT. Translation: CASSLHRGIEKLFF. Filled out from reference TRBV28 and TRBJ1-4, the complete variable domain reads DVKVTQSSRYLVKRTGEKVFLECVQDMDHENMFWYRQDPGLGLRLIYFSYDVKMKEKGDIPEGYSVSREKKERFSLILESASTNQTSMYLCASSLHRGIEKLFFGSGTQLSVL.